The rows below give T cell receptor beta chains drawn from one sample of a study of beta chain features in type 1 diabetes. Data came from immunoSEQ multiplex PCR; TCRdb stores just in-frame clones and leaves some out. The sample yields under 300,000 clones, 20% seen once. The sequenced sample was naive CD4+ T cells from blood. These TCRs come from a woman aged 35 to 49 with type 1 diabetes. Each CDR3 is given with its conserved first and last residue. D genes are given only for firm matches. Clone size is not always given. Where it is, it says once, few, many or a class for expanded clones.

v_call: TRBV15
d_call: .
j_call: TRBJ2-1
clone_size: .
cdr3_nt: TGTGCCACCAAGAGGCAGGGCAGCTCCTACAATGAGCAGTTCTTC
cdr3_aa: CATKRQGSSYNEQFF

v_call: TRBV29-1
d_call: TRBD2
j_call: TRBJ2-7
clone_size: few
cdr3_nt: TGCAGCGCCGGACTAGTCTCCTACGAGCAGTACTTC
cdr3_aa: CSAGLVSYEQYF

v_call: TRBV5-6
d_call: TRBD1
j_call: TRBJ1-1
clone_size: .
cdr3_nt: TGTGCCAGCAGATTCTTCGGGACAGGGGACGGGAGGGAAGCTTTCTTT
cdr3_aa: CASRFFGTGDGREAFF

v_call: TRBV28
d_call: TRBD1
j_call: TRBJ1-2
clone_size: few
cdr3_nt: TGTGCCAGCAGCGAGGGACAGGGAAACTATGGCTACACCTTC
cdr3_aa: CASSEGQGNYGYTF

v_call: TRBV7-2
d_call: TRBD1
j_call: TRBJ2-2
clone_size: .
cdr3_nt: TGTGCCAGCAGCCTCGGACAGGGGGGTATCGGGGAGCTGTTTTTT
cdr3_aa: CASSLGQGGIGELFF

v_call: TRBV29-1
d_call: TRBD1
j_call: TRBJ1-5
clone_size: .
cdr3_nt: TGCAGCGTCGGGGAAACAGGGGGATATCAGCCCCAGCATTTT
cdr3_aa: CSVGETGGYQPQHF

v_call: TRBV4-2
d_call: .
j_call: TRBJ2-7
clone_size: .
cdr3_nt: TGTGCCAGCAGCCAAGCAACCGGACAGACTTTATACGAGCAGTACTTC
cdr3_aa: CASSQATGQTLYEQYF

v_call: TRBV5-1
d_call: .
j_call: TRBJ1-5
clone_size: few
cdr3_nt: TGCGCCAGCAGCTTGGAAGGGGCGGTTGGTCAGCCCCAGCATTTT
cdr3_aa: CASSLEGAVGQPQHF

v_call: TRBV6-5
d_call: TRBD1
j_call: TRBJ2-5
clone_size: .
cdr3_nt: TGTGCCAGCAGCGGGACAGGGGGAAAGACCCAGTACTTC
cdr3_aa: CASSGTGGKTQYF

v_call: TRBV30
d_call: .
j_call: TRBJ1-1
clone_size: .
cdr3_nt: TGTGCCTGGAGTGTGGGCAGCAACACTGAAGCTTTCTTT
cdr3_aa: CAWSVGSNTEAFF

v_call: TRBV18
d_call: .
j_call: TRBJ1-1
clone_size: .
cdr3_nt: TGTGCCAGCTCACCTTCGCCCGGGTTGAACACTGAAGCTTTCTTT
cdr3_aa: CASSPSPGLNTEAFF

v_call: TRBV6-5
d_call: .
j_call: TRBJ2-7
clone_size: few
cdr3_nt: TGTGCCAGCAGTGCGACAGGCTACGAGCAGTACTTC
cdr3_aa: CASSATGYEQYF

v_call: TRBV5-1
d_call: .
j_call: TRBJ2-1
clone_size: .
cdr3_nt: TGCGCCAGCAGCTTGGGGGGACTTACGGATGAGCAGTTCTTC
cdr3_aa: CASSLGGLTDEQFF

v_call: TRBV2
d_call: .
j_call: TRBJ1-5
clone_size: few
cdr3_nt: TGTGCCAGCAGTGGACGGGGGGGGAATCAGCCCCAGCATTTT
cdr3_aa: CASSGRGGNQPQHF

v_call: TRBV5-4
d_call: .
j_call: TRBJ1-1
clone_size: .
cdr3_nt: TGTGCCAGCAGCCCAGAGGGAACTGAAGCTTTCTTT
cdr3_aa: CASSPEGTEAFF

v_call: TRBV5-1
d_call: TRBD1
j_call: TRBJ2-1
clone_size: few
cdr3_nt: TGCGCCAGCAGCACTGGACAGGGAAGCTACAATGAGCAGTTCTTC
cdr3_aa: CASSTGQGSYNEQFF

v_call: TRBV29-1
d_call: .
j_call: TRBJ1-2
clone_size: few
cdr3_nt: TGCAGCTCTGGGGAGGTAGACTATGGCTACACCTTC
cdr3_aa: CSSGEVDYGYTF

v_call: TRBV7-2
d_call: .
j_call: TRBJ2-3
clone_size: once
cdr3_nt: TGTGCCAGCAGCTTAACGGGGGGCGAGAATACGCAGTATTTT
cdr3_aa: CASSLTGGENTQYF

v_call: TRBV15
d_call: TRBD2
j_call: TRBJ2-1
clone_size: .
cdr3_nt: TGTGCCACCAGCAGGGGGACTAGCGGGAGGTCCTACAATGAGCAGTTCTTC
cdr3_aa: CATSRGTSGRSYNEQFF

v_call: TRBV6-4
d_call: .
j_call: TRBJ2-3
clone_size: .
cdr3_nt: TGTGCCAGCAGTGAGGCCCACTATCGGCCGGAGCAGTATTTT
cdr3_aa: CASSEAHYRPEQYF

v_call: TRBV6-5
d_call: TRBD1
j_call: TRBJ2-7
clone_size: few
cdr3_nt: TGTGCCAGCAGTTACGGAGACAGGGGCTACGAGCAGTACTTC
cdr3_aa: CASSYGDRGYEQYF

v_call: TRBV2
d_call: TRBD2
j_call: TRBJ2-3
clone_size: few
cdr3_nt: TGTGCCAGCAGGGGGACTAGCGGGAGGGTGGGCGAAGATACGCAGTATTTT
cdr3_aa: CASRGTSGRVGEDTQYF

v_call: TRBV5-1
d_call: .
j_call: TRBJ2-7
clone_size: few
cdr3_nt: TGCGCCAGCAGCTTCTCTGCGGCCTCCTACGAGCAGTACTTC
cdr3_aa: CASSFSAASYEQYF